The rows below give T cell receptor beta chains drawn from one sample of a study of blood T cells in healthy people across ages. TCRdb re-analysed the 5' RACE reads in MiXCR, keeping a single row per CDR3 protein. The sample carries about 1.5 million distinct CDR3 sequences, less than 45% recorded once. Specimen: blood. Receptor source: a woman aged 18-29 years in good health. Both conserved end residues are part of each CDR3. The D gene is left open where the match is weak.

j_call	v_call	cdr3_length	d_call	cdr3_aa
TRBJ1-1	TRBV2	12	-	CASRDRHTEAFF
TRBJ1-4	TRBV15	15	-	CATSRDGDRSEKLFF
TRBJ2-3	TRBV6-6	16	TRBD1	CASSPPGQGSSDTQYF
TRBJ2-7	TRBV6-5	18	-	CASSYDHDGRRAPYEQYF
TRBJ1-2	TRBV7-2	15	TRBD1	CASSSQTGQGYGYTF
TRBJ1-1	TRBV11-2	15	-	CASSLWGRGGTEAFF
TRBJ2-2	TRBV20-1	16	TRBD2	CSARAQRERGTGELFF
TRBJ2-7	TRBV4-2	17	-	CASSQFTQGIVAYEQYF
TRBJ1-2	TRBV10-3	15	-	CAIGGRGDTLYGYTF
TRBJ1-5	TRBV15	16	-	CATSREGTGYNQPQHF
TRBJ1-4	TRBV5-6	13	TRBD1	CASSLQGAKNRFF
TRBJ2-1	TRBV20-1	16	TRBD2	CSASLAGVIPYNEQFF
TRBJ2-3	TRBV4-2	13	-	CASSQDGRPTQYF
TRBJ2-6	TRBV6-6	16	-	CASRDLQGSGANVLTF
TRBJ1-6	TRBV10-3	13	-	CAIAGSYNSPLHF
TRBJ1-4	TRBV7-6	17	-	CASSLFVTGTTNEKLFF
TRBJ2-3	TRBV7-2	16	TRBD2	CASSLLSGSDTDTQYF
TRBJ2-1	TRBV30	14	-	CAWRKESSYNEQFF
TRBJ2-3	TRBV20-1	15	-	CSVNLLARSTDTQYF
TRBJ2-7	TRBV2	15	TRBD2	CASSEGIAGSYEQYF
TRBJ2-1	TRBV7-2	15	TRBD2	CASSLVAGGRTEQFF
TRBJ1-6	TRBV28	17	-	CASSAASSMAYNSPLHF
TRBJ2-1	TRBV4-1	13	-	CASSYSRDGEQFF
TRBJ2-7	TRBV5-1	15	-	CASSLVSWDTYEQYF
TRBJ1-1	TRBV29-1	13	-	CSVARVISPTAFF
TRBJ2-1	TRBV20-1	13	TRBD2	CSGWSGRDNEQFF
TRBJ1-2	TRBV14	17	TRBD1	CASSQLSDRGPFYGYTF
TRBJ2-1	TRBV2	17	TRBD2	CASSEKAGGPVHNEQFF
TRBJ2-4	TRBV5-1	13	-	CASSLAGRSIQYF
TRBJ1-4	TRBV5-1	13	-	CASSRDYNEKLFF
TRBJ2-1	TRBV20-1	18	TRBD2	CSASPPGTSASWGNEQFF
TRBJ1-5	TRBV6-5	14	-	CASSRGNSNQPQHF